This TCR beta chain was retrieved from a study of graft-versus-host responses after intestinal transplantation. The wider study: Uniformly, recipients were administered anti-thymocyte globulin induction with subsequent tacrolimus and steroids for approximately three years.

In the case of this clone: As yet, its antigen is unknown.

Study-wide results and limits: Peak GvH clone levels in circulation were associated with early post-transplant HvG declines.

Trimming cost V 5 bases and J 1 base, with 10 bases left between them. The germline CDR1 and CDR2 sequences are ENHRY and SYGVKD. CDR3 length: 14 residues. Using immunoSEQ multiplex PCR, the repertoire was profiled, and TCRdb retains in-frame clones only, with some absent. Altogether some 55,000 clones are present, about 90% being singletons, with the ten largest covering roughly 6%. The rearrangement joins TRBV10-3 to TRBJ2-3, with D tentatively TRBD2 (6 bases). This specimen was PBMCs, taken more than 650 days after intestinal transplant. The sequence derives from a human patient who received an intestinal transplant, so some T cells may come from the graft donor. This CDR3 reads CAISKGGGTDTQYF. CDR3 DNA sequence: TGTGCCATCAGTAAAGGCGGGGGCACAGATACGCAGTATTTT.